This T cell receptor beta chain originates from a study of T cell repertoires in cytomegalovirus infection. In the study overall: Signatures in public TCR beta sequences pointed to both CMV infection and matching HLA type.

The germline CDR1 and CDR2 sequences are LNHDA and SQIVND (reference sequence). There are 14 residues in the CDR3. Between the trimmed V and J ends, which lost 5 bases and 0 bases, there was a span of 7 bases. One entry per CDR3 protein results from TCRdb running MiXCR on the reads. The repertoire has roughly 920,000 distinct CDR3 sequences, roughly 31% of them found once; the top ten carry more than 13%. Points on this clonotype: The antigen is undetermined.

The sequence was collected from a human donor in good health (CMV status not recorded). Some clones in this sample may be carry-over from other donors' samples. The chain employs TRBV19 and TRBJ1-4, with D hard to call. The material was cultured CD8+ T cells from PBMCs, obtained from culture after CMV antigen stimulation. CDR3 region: CASSAYATNEKLFF. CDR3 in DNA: TGTGCCAGTAGTGCGTATGCAACTAATGAAAAACTGTTTTTT.